This T cell receptor (beta chain) was identified during a study of blood T cell repertoires in COVID-19. Study overall: Researchers got acute and convalescent COVID-19 samples from the United States, Italy and Spain. PBMCs, B-cell-depleted T cells, or T cells provided the cDNA or gDNA that made up the material.

Authors' data handling: Reference gene primer amplification gave nucleated cell count estimates. Clones were sequenced by immunoSEQ multiplex PCR, and TCRdb holds only the in-frame ones, with some missing. That table furnishes V, J and clone size, whereas the DNA furnished D and trimming. The sample yields approximately 90,000 clones, around 85% seen once. This CDR3 is 13 amino acids long. The germline V gene encodes CDR1 MNHNY and CDR2 SVGAGI (reference sequence). V dropped 2 bases and J dropped 1 base, with 5 bases sitting between them. The chain combines TRBV6-6 with TRBJ1-1, with a possible D match to TRBD1 (5 bases). The origin of this receptor is a man between 65 and 80 years old with acute or convalescent COVID-19. The sample comprised peripheral blood. The CDR3 sequence is CASSYQGNTEAFF. The CDR3 DNA reads TGTGCCAGCAGTTACCAGGGGAACACTGAAGCTTTCTTT.